A single sample gave rise to the 24 T cell receptor beta chains below, sequenced in a study of response to subunit inactivated influenza vaccine. MiXCR, run by TCRdb on the RT-PCR reads, gives a single entry per CDR3 protein. The sample shows around 760,000 distinct CDR3 sequences, roughly 13% of them seen only once. The sequences come from PBMCs from blood, collected roughly 15 days before vaccination. The receptor set was obtained from a man between 50 and 59 years old who received an inactivated influenza vaccine.

This chain connects TRBV29-1 to TRBJ2-7, with D uncertain. CDR3 length: 13 residues. The V gene lost 4 bases and the J gene lost 1 base, with 11 bases spanning the gap. Germline CDR1 SQVTM, CDR2 ANQGSEA. Here the CDR3 DNA reads TGCAGCGTTGTGGGTCACGATTCCTACGAGCAGTACTTC. This sequence encodes CSVVGHDSYEQYF.

The chain uses TRBV18 and TRBJ2-7, with a tentative D call TRBD2 (6 bases). Germline assignment: CDR1 KGHSH and CDR2 LQKENI. This CDR3 is 14 amino acids long. Trimming stripped 2 bases from V and 7 bases from J, with 15 bases between. Written as DNA, the CDR3 is TGTGCCAGCTCACCAGGGGGGAAAACTGGTGAGCAGTACTTC. It yields the protein CASSPGGKTGEQYF.

The gene calls are TRBV5-1 and TRBJ2-1, with 16 bases identical to TRBD2. The CDR3 has 16 residues. The germline CDR1 and CDR2 sequences are SGHRS and YFSETQ. Germline trimming cut 3 bases from V and 9 bases from J; bases unmatched to any gene: 6. The CDR3 region has the DNA TGCGCCAGCAGCTGGGGACTAGCGGGAGGGCGTATTGAGCAGTTCTTC. This sequence encodes CASSWGLAGGRIEQFF.

V gene TRBV4-1 combines with J gene TRBJ2-5; the D gene is possibly TRBD1 (7 bases). Germline CDR1 reads MGHRA; CDR2 reads YSYEKL. The CDR3 has 16 residues. Between the trimmed V and J ends, which lost 3 bases and 1 base, there was a span of 15 bases. CDR3 in amino acids: CASSQNRGLTQETQYF. As DNA, the CDR3 is TGCGCCAGCAGCCAGAACAGGGGACTCACCCAAGAGACCCAGTACTTC.

The table lists this clonotype with a few counts. The chain uses TRBV6-1 and TRBJ2-3, with 7 bases lining up with TRBD2. From germline, CDR1 is MNHNS and CDR2 SASEGT. Trimming at V came to 1 base and at J to 0 bases, leaving 4 bases not matched to a gene. The length of the CDR3 is 16 residues. The chain's CDR3 is CASSEGLAVSTDTQYF. The CDR3 DNA reads as TGTGCCAGCAGTGAAGGGCTAGCGGTAAGCACAGATACGCAGTATTTT.

This clonotype was counted only a few times. The chain has TRBV6-2 or TRBV6-3 and TRBJ2-1, with TRBD2 identical over 8 bases. CDR3 length: 16 residues. The ends lost 2 bases at V and 3 bases at J; junction bases unmatched: 6. Germline CDR1 and CDR2: MNHEY and SVGEGT. Written as DNA, the CDR3 is TGTGCCAGCAGTTACCCGCGGGAGGCTTTCTACAATGAGCAGTTCTTC. Amino acid sequence: CASSYPREAFYNEQFF.

V and J are TRBV6-1 and TRBJ2-6; TRBD1 matches at 9 bases. The J segment lost 1 base and the V segment lost 6 bases, leaving 10 bases of the junction unmatched. Per germline, CDR1 MNHNS and CDR2 SASEGT. This CDR3 comprises 18 residues. The CDR3 is CASSLKDRGRSGANVLTF. For the CDR3, the DNA is TGTGCCAGCAGCCTAAAGGACAGGGGACGGTCTGGGGCCAACGTCCTGACTTTC.

The rearrangement joins TRBV5-5 to TRBJ2-3, with no clear D. CDR1 is SGHKS, CDR2 YYEKEE, per germline (reference sequence). V lost 0 bases to trimming and J lost 2 bases, with 13 bases between them. This CDR3 is built from 16 residues. CDR3 DNA: TGTGCCAGCAGCTTGGATCCAGCCTGGGTCACAGATACGCAGTATTTT. Protein product: CASSLDPAWVTDTQYF.

This clonotype was picked up a small number of times. The chain uses TRBV11-2 and TRBJ2-5; the D is unclear. This CDR3 is 11 amino acids long. Germline-derived CDR1 and CDR2 are SGHAT and FQNNGV. Trimming left V 2 bases short and J 5 bases short, with 3 bases between. CDR3 amino acids: CASSLHETQYF. For the CDR3, the DNA is TGTGCCAGCAGCTTACATGAGACCCAGTACTTC.

This clonotype has just a few counts. The genes are TRBV27 and TRBJ2-7, with TRBD2 matching 8 bases. The CDR3 totals 16 residues. Germline-derived CDR1 and CDR2 are MNHEY and SMNVEV (reference sequence). The ends lost 2 bases at V and 2 bases at J; junction bases unmatched: 8. CDR3 region: CASSLTAGGRTYEQYF. DNA for the CDR3: TGTGCCAGCAGTTTAACGGCGGGAGGCCGAACCTACGAGCAGTACTTC.

There are many counts of this clonotype. The chain combines TRBV11-2 with TRBJ2-2; D not certain. This CDR3 region has 14 residues. Trimming left V 1 base short and J 4 bases short, with 7 bases between. Looked up from germline, CDR1 is SGHAT and CDR2 is FQNNGV. This CDR3 is CASSLGFGTGELFF. The CDR3 nucleotides are TGTGCCAGCAGCTTAGGGTTTGGCACCGGGGAGCTGTTTTTT.

This chain links TRBV4-1 with TRBJ2-7; 7 positions agree with TRBD2. V was clipped by 0 bases and J by 6 bases; unmatched bases: 11. The germline V gene encodes CDR1 MGHRA and CDR2 YSYEKL. CDR3 length: 16 residues. CDR3 residues: CASSQDLWSWGGEQYF. DNA of the CDR3: TGCGCCAGCAGCCAAGATCTATGGTCGTGGGGGGGCGAGCAGTACTTC.

This clonotype showed up many times. The chain combines TRBV12-3 or TRBV12-4 with TRBJ2-7, with D possibly matching TRBD2 (5 bases). The CDR3 has 14 amino acids. With 5 bases removed from V and 7 bases from J, the gap between germline ends came to 18 bases. The DNA for the CDR3 is TGTGCCAGCAGTCTCCCCCGGCGGAGGAAGGAGCAGTACTTC. Residues: CASSLPRRRKEQYF.

This clonotype was seen ten or more times. The chain joins TRBV12-3 or TRBV12-4 to TRBJ2-1; D not certain. This CDR3 spans 13 amino acids. The V and J ends lost 6 bases and 10 bases respectively, with 16 bases between them. The CDR3 nucleotides are TGTGCCAGCAGATTGGATTCGATTTACGAGCAGTTCTTC. As protein: CASRLDSIYEQFF.

This chain uses TRBV6-5 with TRBJ1-4; D may be TRBD1 (5 bases). This CDR3 comprises 17 residues. Germline values: CDR1 MNHEY, CDR2 SVGAGI. Between the trimmed V and J ends, which lost 4 bases and 8 bases, there was a span of 23 bases. CDR3 nucleotide sequence: TGTGCCAGCAGTTCAACCGCCGGCGGCAGGGAGGCGGAAAAACTGTTTTTT. Protein sequence: CASSSTAGGREAEKLFF.

The genes are TRBV5-5 and TRBJ2-1; 11 nucleotides match TRBD2. Per germline, CDR1 SGHKS and CDR2 YYEKEE (reference sequence). This CDR3 comprises 18 residues. V dropped 2 bases and J dropped 3; count of bases not matched to a gene: 10. This CDR3 reads CASSFITSGSFLYNEQFF. CDR3 DNA: TGTGCCAGCAGCTTTATAACTAGCGGGAGCTTTCTCTACAATGAGCAGTTCTTC. The full variable domain, rest sourced from reference TRBV5-5 and TRBJ2-1, is DAGVTQSPTHLIKTRGQQVTLRCSPISGHKSVSWYQQVLGQGPQFIFQYYEKEERGRGNFPDRFSARQFPNYSSELNVNALLLGDSALYLCASSFITSGSFLYNEQFFGPGTRLTVL.

J is TRBJ2-7 and V is TRBV6-5; 10 bases line up with TRBD1. Germline V gene data show CDR1 as MNHEY and CDR2 as SVGAGI. The CDR3 runs 14 residues. With 3 bases clipped from V and 2 bases from J, the junction kept 1 base outside the gene matches. For the CDR3, the DNA is TGTGCCAGCAGTTATGGGACAGGGGCCTACGAGCAGTACTTC. Residues: CASSYGTGAYEQYF.

The table lists this clonotype with many counts. The chain recombines TRBV7-9 with TRBJ2-3, with D possibly matching TRBD2 (5 bases). The ends were cut back, 4 bases at V and 4 bases at J, with 15 bases in the middle. This CDR3 spans 15 amino acids. CDR1 and CDR2 (germline): SEHNR, FQNEAQ (reference sequence). DNA for the CDR3: TGTGCCAGCAGCTCGGGTTTGTGGGAGTCAGATACGCAGTATTTT. Its protein is CASSSGLWESDTQYF.

The chain uses TRBV6-1 and TRBJ2-5, with TRBD1 matching 9 bases. CDR3 length equals 14 residues. J lost 6 bases, V lost 6 bases, and 8 bases had no gene match. CDR1 is MNHNS and CDR2 is SASEGT in the germline V gene. CDR3 DNA sequence: TGTGCCAGCAGCCCGGGACAGGGCTTTCAGACCCAGTACTTC. This gives the protein CASSPGQGFQTQYF.

This clonotype was detected a few times. The genes are TRBV12-3 or TRBV12-4 and TRBJ2-1, with TRBD2 matching over 9 bases. With 4 bases clipped from V and 9 bases from J, the junction kept 4 bases outside the gene matches. The CDR3 spans 13 residues. DNA of the CDR3: TGTGCCAGCAGTTCCATGGGACTAGCTGAGCAGTTCTTC. Its protein is CASSSMGLAEQFF.

This clonotype has more than one count but fewer than ten. The J gene is TRBJ2-3, the V gene TRBV6-2 or TRBV6-3, with D uncertain. The CDR3 covers 15 residues. Germline V gives CDR1 MNHEY, CDR2 SVGEGT. Deletions cut 7 bases from V and 0 bases from J, with 14 bases between. CDR3 DNA: TGTGCCAGCAAGAGAGACGGCGATAGCACAGATACGCAGTATTTT. Its protein product is CASKRDGDSTDTQYF.

CDR3 nucleotides: TGCAGCGTTGAAGGTGGACTAGCGGGAGCCATCTACGAGCAGTACTTC. It is translated as CSVEGGLAGAIYEQYF. The chain carries TRBV29-1 and TRBJ2-7; 13 bases agree with TRBD2. V shed 1 base and J 3 bases; nucleotides not matched to a gene: 6. This CDR3 is built from 16 residues. From germline, CDR1 is SQVTM and CDR2 ANQGSEA.

The chain couples TRBV11-2 to TRBJ2-4; possible D gene TRBD1, 6 bases. V was trimmed by 4 bases and J by 8 bases, leaving 15 bases between them. The CDR3 runs to 14 residues. CDR1 is SGHAT and CDR2 is FQNNGV in the germline V gene. The CDR3 DNA reads as TGTGCCAGCAGCTCCCCCTACACAGGGTACATTCAGTACTTC. It codes for CASSSPYTGYIQYF.

In this sample, this clonotype turned up a few times. V usage is TRBV7-2 and J usage is TRBJ2-7; D is perhaps TRBD1 or TRBD2 (5 bases each). This CDR3 is 15 amino acids long. The V end was cut by 5 bases, the J end by 7 bases, with 21 bases between. Germline assignment: CDR1 SGHTA and CDR2 FQGNSA. CDR3 in amino acids: CASSPTRDGTREQYF. Written as DNA, the CDR3 is TGTGCCAGCAGCCCAACCCGGGACGGGACGAGGGAGCAGTACTTC.